A single sample is the source of the 10 T cell receptor beta chains below, sequenced in a study of blood T cells in healthy people across ages. The use of a sample-barcoded 5' primer and a J-beta primer mix characterized a second PCR of roughly 7 to 11 cycles. TCRdb re-called the 5' RACE reads with MiXCR, one entry per CDR3 protein. The profile shows hundreds of thousands of distinct CDR3 sequences, 46% of them singletons. The sample taken for sequencing was blood. These receptors were collected from a man older than 75 in good health.

The V gene is TRBV7-2, the J gene TRBJ2-5; TRBD2 aligns across 8 bases. The V and J ends lost 0 bases and 11 bases, in that order; junction bases with no gene match: 11. The germline CDR1 and CDR2 sequences are SGHTA and FQGNSA. The CDR3 has 15 amino acids. In DNA, the CDR3 is TGTGCCAGCAGCTTAGCACTAGCGGTCTCCAATGAGCAGTACTTC. It yields the protein CASSLALAVSNEQYF.

The chain has TRBV25-1 and TRBJ2-1, with 8 bases identical to TRBD2. CDR1 and CDR2 (germline): MGHDK, SYGVNS. V shed 3 bases, J shed 8 bases, and the junction held 18 bases outside the gene matches. This CDR3 spans 18 amino acids. The CDR3 nucleotides read TGTGCCAGCAGTGATATTAGTATTGGCGCGGGAGGTTTTGATGAGCAGTTCTTC. Protein sequence: CASSDISIGAGGFDEQFF.

As regards this clonotype: One end of the junction varies from germline; a read error may be responsible. This rearrangement joins TRBV7-6 to TRBJ2-4, with D perhaps TRBD1 or TRBD2 (5 bases each). The J call may be mistaken, given a closer DNA end match to TRBJ2-7. The CDR3 length is 16 residues. Germline assignment: CDR1 SGHVS and CDR2 FNYEAQ. The CDR3 nucleotides are TGTGCCGGCAGCCTAAGGGACGGCCTATTGGTCTACGAGCAGTACTTC. This encodes CAGSLRDGLLVYEQYF.

The gene calls are TRBV7-8 and TRBJ2-1, with 8 bases identical to TRBD1. J was trimmed by 5 bases and V by 6 bases; bases with no gene match: 3. The germline V gene has CDR1 SGHVS and CDR2 FQNEAQ. This CDR3 region has 13 residues. The CDR3 here is CASRHRGDNEQFF. In nucleotides, the CDR3 is TGTGCCAGCAGACACAGGGGGGACAATGAGCAGTTCTTC.

This clonotype was picked up a small number of times. The V gene is TRBV9, the J gene TRBJ2-1; the D is unclear. Germline lookup yields CDR1 SGDLS and CDR2 YYNGEE. The CDR3 loop spans 14 amino acids. Trimming pared 1 base from V and 3 bases from J, leaving 8 bases between. CDR3 DNA sequence: TGTGCCAGCAGCGTAATGAAAGACTACAATGAGCAGTTCTTC. This sequence encodes CASSVMKDYNEQFF.

This clonotype turned up a few times. The J gene is TRBJ1-2, the V gene TRBV7-2; D not certain. The CDR3 is 13 residues long. V dropped 7 bases and J dropped 2 bases, with 11 bases sitting between them. CDR1 SGHTA and CDR2 FQGNSA come from the germline V gene. The CDR3 nucleotides read TGTGCCAGCACGGGCAGTTCCAACTATGGCTACACCTTC. This translates into CASTGSSNYGYTF.

The chain has TRBV6-6 and TRBJ2-3, with TRBD1 identical over 9 bases. V lost 6 bases to trimming and J lost 4 bases; unmatched junction nucleotides: 8. The V gene's germline CDR1 is MNHNY and CDR2 SVGAGI (reference sequence). This CDR3 comprises 15 residues. CDR3 coding DNA: TGTGCCAGCAGCGAAGGGACAGGGAGGGCAGATACGCAGTATTTT. Amino acids: CASSEGTGRADTQYF.

This clonotype was detected many times. The chain uses TRBV3-1 and TRBJ2-7; D uncertain. V shed 3 bases and J shed 1 base, with 7 bases lying between them. CDR3 length: 13 amino acids. Germline lookup yields CDR1 LGHDT and CDR2 YNNKEL (reference sequence). Here the CDR3 reads CASSHLSSYEQYF. The DNA of the CDR3 is TGTGCCAGCAGCCACTTGTCGTCCTACGAGCAGTACTTC.

This clonotype was picked up one time. The gene calls are TRBV4-3 and TRBJ1-1; D remains unclear. The V end lost 0 bases, the J end lost 2 bases, and 4 bases lay between the germline ends. The CDR3 has 13 amino acids. The germline V gene encodes CDR1 LGHNA and CDR2 YSLEER. The CDR3 DNA reads TGCGCCAGCAGCCAAGACAGAAACACTGAAGCTTTCTTT. Its protein product is CASSQDRNTEAFF.

This chain uses TRBV7-9 with TRBJ1-2, with D uncertain. The CDR3 length is 15 residues. Trimming shortened V by 1 base and J by 6 bases, and 15 bases separated the two germline ends. CDR1 is SEHNR and CDR2 is FQNEAQ in the germline V gene (reference sequence). The CDR3 nucleotides are TGTGCCAGCAGCTTAGTAACCGGCGGGGTGGATGGCTACACCTTC. This codes for CASSLVTGGVDGYTF.